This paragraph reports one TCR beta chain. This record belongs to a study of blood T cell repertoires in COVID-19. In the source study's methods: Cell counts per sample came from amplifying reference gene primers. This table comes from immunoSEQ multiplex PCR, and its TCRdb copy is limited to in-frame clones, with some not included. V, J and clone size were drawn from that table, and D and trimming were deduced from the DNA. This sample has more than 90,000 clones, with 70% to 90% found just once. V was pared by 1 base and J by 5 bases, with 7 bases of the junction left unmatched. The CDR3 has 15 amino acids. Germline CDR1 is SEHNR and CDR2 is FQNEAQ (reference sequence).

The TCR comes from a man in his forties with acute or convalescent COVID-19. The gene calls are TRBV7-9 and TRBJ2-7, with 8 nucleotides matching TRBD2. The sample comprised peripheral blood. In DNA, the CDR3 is TGTGCCAGCAGCTTAGGTGGGACTAGTCACCACGAGCAGTACTTC. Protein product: CASSLGGTSHHEQYF.